This TCR beta chain was observed in a study of regulatory T cells. The study's findings and limits: Hydrophobic residues at CDR3 positions 6 and 7 were enriched in conventional CD4+ T cells of CD3G-deficient patients. Regulatory T cells showed the strongest V-J pair restriction and V/J gene skewing among patient repertoires.

Remarks on this clone: What it binds is unknown.

CDR1 is KGHSH and CDR2 is LQKENI in the germline V gene. Trimming at V came to 6 bases and at J to 6 bases, leaving 9 bases not matched to a gene. This CDR3 region has 14 residues. Amplification used 52 TRBV primers and 13 TRBJ primers. Some clones are missing from TCRdb's copy, which holds only in-frame ones; the method was immunoSEQ multiplex PCR. Counted here are about 17,000 clones, about 79% occurring once; the ten biggest clones make up 7.5% to 8.5%. Patients aged 2 to 39 years had fewer naive and more memory CD4+ and CD8+ T cells. Sorting split CD4+ cells into CD25-high CD127-low Tregs and CD25-low CD127-high conventional T cells.

This TCR came from a person in their thirties with CD3G deficiency. The rearrangement joins TRBV18 to TRBJ2-7; 9 nucleotides align to TRBD2. Sequencing input: conventional CD4+ T cells sorted from blood. CDR3: CASSQFSGRGEQYF. CDR3 in DNA: TGTGCCAGCTCGCAGTTTAGCGGGAGAGGCGAGCAGTACTTC.